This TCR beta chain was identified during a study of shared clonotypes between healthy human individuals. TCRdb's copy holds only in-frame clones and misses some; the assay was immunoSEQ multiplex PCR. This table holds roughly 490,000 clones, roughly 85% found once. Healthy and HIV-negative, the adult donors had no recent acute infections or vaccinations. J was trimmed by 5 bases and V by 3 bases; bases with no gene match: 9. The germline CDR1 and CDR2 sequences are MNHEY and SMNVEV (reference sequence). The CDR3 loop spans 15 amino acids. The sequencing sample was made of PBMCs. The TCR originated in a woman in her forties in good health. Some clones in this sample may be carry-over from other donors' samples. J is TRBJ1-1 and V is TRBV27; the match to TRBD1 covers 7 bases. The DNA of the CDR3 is TGTGCCAGCAGTTTGGCTGGTCAGGGGGGTACTGAAGCTTTCTTT. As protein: CASSLAGQGGTEAFF.